The 25 T cell receptor beta chains in this list originate from one sample, sequenced in a study of identical twins. TCRdb used MiXCR to reprocess the 5' RACE reads, holding one entry per CDR3 protein. This table has some 900,000 distinct CDR3 sequences, around 12% appearing once. These data were likewise used in another study, on yellow fever vaccine responses in identical twins.

The specimen sequenced was PBMCs. The receptors were gathered from a woman aged 18-29 years in good health.

This clonotype showed up just a few times. DNA for the CDR3: TGTGCCAGCAGAAGGGACAGGGTACCGACTGAAGCTTTCTTT. Its protein product is CASRRDRVPTEAFF. This rearrangement joins TRBV6-1 to TRBJ1-1; TRBD1 aligns across 9 bases. V dropped 6 bases and J dropped 5; count of bases not matched to a gene: 7. Germline V gene data show CDR1 as MNHNS and CDR2 as SASEGT. The CDR3 is 14 amino acids.

The gene calls are TRBV6-1 and TRBJ2-7; the D is unclear. Trimming pared 8 bases from V and 2 bases from J, leaving 16 bases between. Germline values: CDR1 MNHNS, CDR2 SASEGT. The CDR3 contains 14 residues. In nucleotides, the CDR3 is TGTGCCAGCCCGAGGCTGAGAGCACCCTACGAGCAGTACTTC. Translating it yields CASPRLRAPYEQYF.

The chain recombines TRBV20-1 with TRBJ1-5, with D possibly matching TRBD1 (5 bases). CDR1 and CDR2 from the germline V gene are DFQATT and SNEGSKA (reference sequence). The CDR3 spans 13 residues. The V end was cut by 6 bases, the J end by 4 bases, with 13 bases between. The chain's CDR3 is CSALGGDNQPQHF. CDR3 nucleotide sequence: TGCAGTGCGCTGGGGGGGGATAATCAGCCCCAGCATTTT.

The rearrangement links TRBV12-3 or TRBV12-4 to TRBJ2-7; D gene ambiguous. V gave up 3 bases and J gave up 0 bases, with 15 bases separating them. This CDR3 has 16 residues. The chain's CDR3 is CASSFLAQSRSYEQYF. CDR3 coding DNA: TGTGCCAGCAGTTTTTTGGCCCAGAGTCGCTCCTACGAGCAGTACTTC.

The chain joins TRBV18 to TRBJ2-7; 8 bases are shared with TRBD1. The V and J ends lost 6 bases and 5 bases, in that order; junction bases with no gene match: 12. CDR3 length equals 15 residues. Germline CDR1 and CDR2: KGHSH and LQKENI. The CDR3 is CASSPRQGSIDEQYF. The CDR3 nucleotides read TGTGCCAGCTCGCCCCGACAGGGGTCCATCGACGAGCAGTACTTC. The whole variable domain, filled in from reference TRBV18 and TRBJ2-7, reads NAGVMQNPRHLVRRRGQEARLRCSPMKGHSHVYWYRQLPEEGLKFMVYLQKENIIDESGMPKERFSAEFPKEGPSILRIQQVVRGDSAAYFCASSPRQGSIDEQYFGPGTRLTVT.

Only a few counts were recorded for this clonotype. This chain connects TRBV5-1 to TRBJ2-3; TRBD1 agrees at 12 bases. With V trimmed by 2 bases and J by 4 bases, 8 bases remained unmatched. This CDR3 is 17 amino acids long. Germline values: CDR1 SGHRS, CDR2 YFSETQ. Here the CDR3 reads CASSFRDRGRRADTQYF. CDR3 in DNA: TGCGCCAGCAGCTTCCGGGACAGGGGGCGCAGGGCAGATACGCAGTATTTT.

This clonotype was observed a handful of times. This chain joins TRBV5-1 and TRBJ1-1, with D possibly being TRBD1 (5 bases). Germline-derived CDR1 and CDR2 are SGHRS and YFSETQ. CDR3 length: 14 residues. V was pared by 1 base and J by 7 bases, with 14 bases between. The DNA for the CDR3 is TGCGCCAGCAGCTTGTTTAGGCAGGGAGATGAAGCTTTCTTT. This translates into CASSLFRQGDEAFF.

This clonotype was counted ten times or more. This sequence joins TRBV12-3 or TRBV12-4 and TRBJ1-1; D is perhaps TRBD1 (6 bases). Trimming left V 6 bases short and J 1 base short, with 12 bases between. This CDR3 has 14 residues. The CDR3 protein is CASSLQGTNTEAFF. CDR3 nucleotide sequence: TGTGCCAGCAGCTTACAGGGTACGAACACTGAAGCTTTCTTT.

This clonotype was observed a few times. The chain links TRBV12-3 or TRBV12-4 to TRBJ2-3, with D unclear. This CDR3 contains 16 residues. Trimming removed 5 bases at V and 0 bases at J, with 15 bases between. The CDR3 loop is CASSPDTSGSTDTQYF. CDR3 coding DNA: TGTGCCAGCAGTCCAGATACGTCCGGGAGCACAGATACGCAGTATTTT.

This clonotype has a handful of counts. V and J are TRBV7-8 and TRBJ2-7; 7 bases line up with TRBD2. Germline lookup yields CDR1 SGHVS and CDR2 FQNEAQ. The CDR3 spans 15 residues. After removal of 3 bases from V and 6 bases from J, the junction contained 11 bases not matched to a gene. The CDR3: CASSFPLAGAFEQYF. The CDR3 region has the DNA TGTGCCAGCAGCTTCCCCCTCGCGGGAGCGTTCGAGCAGTACTTC.

This clonotype was counted between two and nine times. This sequence joins TRBV10-2 and TRBJ2-2; D possibly matches TRBD1 or TRBD2 (5 bases each). Germline CDR1 WSHSY, CDR2 SAAADI. This CDR3 comprises 12 residues. V gave up 6 bases and J gave up 6 bases, with 8 bases separating them. The CDR3: CASRGVAGELFF. In nucleotides, the CDR3 is TGCGCCAGCAGGGGGGTGGCCGGGGAGCTGTTTTTT.

The V gene is TRBV28, the J gene TRBJ2-7; D ambiguous. The CDR3 consists of 15 residues. V shed 5 bases and J shed 2 bases, with 16 bases lying between them. The germline gives CDR1 MDHEN, CDR2 SYDVKM. The chain's CDR3 is CASSPNPPAAYEQYF. The CDR3 bases are TGTGCCAGCAGTCCGAATCCTCCGGCGGCCTACGAGCAGTACTTC.

The genes are TRBV5-1 and TRBJ2-3; maybe TRBD2 (5 bases). CDR1 and CDR2 (germline): SGHRS, YFSETQ. The V and J ends lost 0 bases and 2 bases respectively, with 7 bases between them. CDR3 length equals 14 residues. The CDR3 region is CASSLERPTDTQYF. CDR3 coding DNA: TGCGCCAGCAGCTTGGAGCGGCCCACAGATACGCAGTATTTT.

The chain is built from TRBV12-3 or TRBV12-4 and TRBJ2-2, with D hard to call. The CDR3 is 11 amino acids. Trimming cost V 7 bases and J 8 bases, with 8 bases left between them. This CDR3 reads CASILGGELFF. Here the CDR3 DNA reads TGTGCCAGCATTCTGGGGGGGGAGCTGTTTTTT.

The CDR3 spells CASGAGLICSEAFF. CDR3 nucleotides: TGTGCCAGCGGCGCCGGGCTCATCTGCTCTGAAGCTTTCTTT. The chain uses TRBV12-1 and TRBJ1-1; the table assigns TRBD1, which was not confirmed against the DNA. TRBV12-1 is described as a pseudogene. The CDR3 spans 14 residues.

This clonotype appeared a few times. In DNA, the CDR3 is TGTGCCAGCAGCCAAGACCCCATTGGTGCGGGGGTATTCGGTACGCAGTATTTT. This encodes CASSQDPIGAGVFGTQYF. The chain couples TRBV4-2 to TRBJ2-3; 7 nucleotides match TRBD2. V trimming: 0 bases; J trimming: 8 bases; junction bases outside the gene matches: 17. This CDR3 has 18 residues. Germline V gene lookup returns CDR1 LGHNA and CDR2 YNFKEQ.

This clonotype was seen a few times. The chain is built from TRBV7-8 and TRBJ2-1; D not certain. Trimming cost V 4 bases and J 5 bases, with 9 bases left between them. The CDR3 has 13 residues. The V gene's germline CDR1 is SGHVS and CDR2 FQNEAQ. The CDR3 here is CASSSRPDNEQFF. DNA of the CDR3: TGTGCCAGCAGCTCCCGGCCTGACAATGAGCAGTTCTTC.

This clonotype was counted between two and nine times. The V and J genes are TRBV7-9 and TRBJ2-2; D is uncertain. The V and J ends lost 5 bases and 6 bases respectively, with 13 bases between them. Germline assignment: CDR1 SEHNR and CDR2 FQNEAQ (reference sequence). The CDR3 spans 14 residues. CDR3 sequence reads: CASSLGPSSGELFF. The CDR3 coding sequence is TGTGCCAGCAGCCTAGGCCCTAGTTCCGGGGAGCTGTTTTTT.

This clonotype was observed a few times. This chain joins TRBV10-3 and TRBJ1-4, with D unclear. CDR1 and CDR2 from the germline V gene are ENHRY and SYGVKD. The germline V and J ends were trimmed by 2 bases and 4 bases, with 8 bases remaining between them. This CDR3 comprises 14 residues. CDR3: CAISEIRDNEKLFF. Here the CDR3 DNA reads TGTGCCATCAGTGAGATTCGGGATAATGAAAAACTGTTTTTT.

The rearrangement joins TRBV20-1 to TRBJ2-5; 7 nucleotides align to TRBD1. Trimming at V came to 2 bases and at J to 0 bases, leaving 6 bases not matched to a gene. CDR3 length: 15 amino acids. The germline V gene has CDR1 DFQATT and CDR2 SNEGSKA (reference sequence). The CDR3: CSARLTGQYQETQYF. CDR3 bases: TGCAGTGCTAGATTGACAGGGCAGTACCAAGAGACCCAGTACTTC.

This rearrangement joins TRBV29-1 to TRBJ2-7; D may be TRBD2 (6 bases). The CDR3 length is 13 residues. Germline values: CDR1 SQVTM, CDR2 ANQGSEA. The V and J ends lost 7 bases and 1 base respectively, with 14 bases between them. The chain's CDR3 is CSAGVGLSYEQYF. CDR3 DNA sequence: TGCAGCGCCGGAGTTGGACTATCCTACGAGCAGTACTTC.

This clonotype showed up just a few times. The chain is built from TRBV24-1 and TRBJ2-2, with 7 bases aligning to TRBD2. This CDR3 is 15 amino acids long. Germline values: CDR1 KGHDR, CDR2 SFDVKD. After removal of 5 bases from V and 1 base from J, the junction contained 3 bases not matched to a gene. The CDR3 spells CATSGGGRNTGELFF. Here the CDR3 DNA reads TGTGCCACCAGTGGCGGCGGGAGGAACACCGGGGAGCTGTTTTTT.

The V gene is TRBV2, the J gene TRBJ2-1, with 8 bases matching TRBD2. This CDR3 region has 17 residues. Per the germline V gene, CDR1 is SNHLY and CDR2 is FYNNEI. V was pared by 11 bases and J by 0 bases, with 15 bases of the junction left unmatched. The CDR3 loop reads CAFCGGAGDLSYNEQFF. The CDR3 DNA sequence: TGTGCCTTCTGTGGAGGAGCGGGAGACCTCTCCTACAATGAGCAGTTCTTC.

This clonotype has only a few counts. V is TRBV11-2 and J is TRBJ2-1; D not certain. Germline CDR1 and CDR2: SGHAT and FQNNGV. The CDR3 is 15 residues long. The V end was cut by 0 bases, the J end by 7 bases, with 13 bases between. CDR3 nucleotides: TGTGCCAGCAGCTTAGATCCACACCTTGGGAATGAGCAGTTCTTC. It translates to CASSLDPHLGNEQFF.

This clonotype was counted a few times. The chain joins TRBV12-3 or TRBV12-4 to TRBJ2-5, with TRBD1 matching 9 bases. This CDR3 spans 14 amino acids. Unmatched junction bases numbered 7, after V lost 6 bases and J lost 5 bases. As DNA, the CDR3 is TGTGCCAGCAGCGTTACAGGGGGCCCCGAGACCCAGTACTTC. It yields the protein CASSVTGGPETQYF.